This T cell receptor (beta chain) was sequenced in a study of T cells in localized non-small cell lung cancer. Study results and limitations: The study found T cell clonality highest in uninvolved adjacent lung, above tumor. Turning up in adjacent lung were a median about 56 of the top 100 tumor clones. As only one tumor region underwent sequencing, heterogeneity remains possible.

The method was immunoSEQ multiplex PCR; TCRdb's version includes in-frame clones alone and lacks a portion of them. The data show 130,000 or so clones, roughly 90% seen once. This CDR3 region has 13 residues. Trimming removed 7 bases at V and 7 bases at J, with 17 bases between. From germline, CDR1 is SNHLY and CDR2 FYNNEI. Details on this clone: Its antigen remains unknown.

The receptor's source is an older female donor with stage I lung adenocarcinoma. The chain carries TRBV2 and TRBJ2-7, with a tentative D call TRBD1 (6 bases). Here the sequenced sample was peripheral blood, taken before any cancer treatment. CDR3 DNA: TGTGCCAGCAAAAGGGACACGCTGATAGAGCAGTACTTC. It yields the protein CASKRDTLIEQYF.